This passage covers 22 T cell receptor beta chains from one sample sequenced in a study of blood T cells in healthy people across ages. Using a J-beta primer mix together with a sample-barcoded 5' primer, a second PCR was run for roughly 7 to 11 cycles. Each CDR3 protein is one row after TCRdb ran MiXCR on the 5' RACE reads. The data show 890,000 or so distinct CDR3 sequences, about 59% seen once. The sequencing input was blood. These receptors all come from a man aged 30 to 45 in good health.

The chain uses TRBV20-1 and TRBJ2-5; TRBD2 matches 7 bases. TRBJ2-7 explains the end of the DNA better; the J call may be wrong. The CDR3 runs to 15 residues. CDR1 and CDR2 from the germline V gene are DFQATT and SNEGSKA (reference sequence). This CDR3 is CSARDHGGGLYEQYF. The CDR3 DNA reads TGCAGTGCTAGAGATCATGGGGGGGGTCTATACGAGCAGTACTTC.

This CDR3 reads CASSRTSGGAGFWETQYF. CDR3 nucleotide sequence: TGTGCCAGCAGTCGGACTAGCGGGGGGGCCGGTTTCTGGGAGACCCAGTACTTC. The V gene is TRBV6-2 or TRBV6-3, the J gene TRBJ2-5; 15 bases agree with TRBD2. Germline V gene lookup returns CDR1 MNHEY and CDR2 SVGEGT. The CDR3 has 18 residues. After removal of 5 bases from V and 5 bases from J, the junction contained 12 bases not matched to a gene.

The chain is built from TRBV20-1 and TRBJ2-4; D possibly corresponds to TRBD2 (5 bases). Germline V gene sequence: CDR1 DFQATT, CDR2 SNEGSKA (reference sequence). The CDR3 loop spans 15 amino acids. CDR3 region: CSHNSVGVSKNIQYF. DNA for the CDR3: TGCAGCCACAATTCCGTCGGGGTTAGCAAAAACATTCAGTACTTC.

A single count supports this clonotype. The chain links TRBV7-9 to TRBJ2-5; TRBD2 might be the D (5 bases). Per germline, CDR1 SEHNR and CDR2 FQNEAQ (reference sequence). The ends were cut back, 5 bases at V and 1 base at J, with 14 bases in the middle. This CDR3 is built from 15 residues. The DNA of the CDR3 is TGTGCCAGCAGCGATACCGCGGGCAGCCAAGAGACCCAGTACTTC. Protein product: CASSDTAGSQETQYF.

This clonotype came up a few times. This sequence joins TRBV12-3 or TRBV12-4 and TRBJ2-5, with TRBD1 identical over 7 bases. The CDR3 has 16 amino acids. V was clipped by 5 bases and J by 1 base; unmatched bases: 10. In DNA, the CDR3 is TGTGCCAGCAGTCCCACCACAGGGGCCCCCCAAGAGACCCAGTACTTC. Its translation: CASSPTTGAPQETQYF.

The chain carries TRBV20-1 and TRBJ1-2, with TRBD1 identical over 10 bases. This CDR3 comprises 15 residues. V shed 5 bases, J shed 4 bases, and the junction held 10 bases outside the gene matches. CDR1 and CDR2 (germline): DFQATT, SNEGSKA (reference sequence). The CDR3 sequence: CSASGTGDLAYGYTF. The CDR3 DNA follows: TGCAGTGCTTCCGGGACAGGGGACCTTGCCTATGGCTACACCTTC.

This clonotype was seen a single time. CDR3 loop: CSAKLGKRGFNEQFF. CDR3 bases: TGCAGTGCTAAATTGGGCAAGCGGGGGTTTAATGAGCAGTTCTTC. V gene TRBV20-1 combines with J gene TRBJ2-1; 8 positions match TRBD2. The CDR3 contains 15 residues. Germline V CDR1 and CDR2: DFQATT, SNEGSKA (reference sequence). V lost 4 bases, J lost 7 bases, and 12 bases stayed unmatched.

The genes are TRBV11-3 and TRBJ1-5; D ambiguous. Germline CDR1 and CDR2: SGHNT and YENEEA. Trimming stripped 3 bases from V and 2 bases from J, with 14 bases between. The CDR3 runs to 16 residues. The CDR3 loop is CASSLGWVVGNQPQHF. CDR3 sequence (DNA): TGTGCCAGCAGCTTGGGATGGGTCGTGGGCAATCAGCCCCAGCATTTT.

This clonotype was seen only a few times. The chain joins TRBV29-1 to TRBJ2-1; D may match TRBD1 or TRBD2 (6 bases each). The V and J ends lost 6 bases and 7 bases respectively, with 19 bases between them. This CDR3 is 14 amino acids long. Germline CDR1 and CDR2: SQVTM and ANQGSEA. The CDR3 DNA reads as TGCAGCGTGGCAATAGGGGGGTCAGGAAATGAGCAGTTCTTC. Its protein product is CSVAIGGSGNEQFF.

J is TRBJ2-4 and V is TRBV5-1, with D possibly matching TRBD2 (6 bases). The end of the DNA fits TRBJ2-5 better, so the J call may be wrong. Per the germline V gene, CDR1 is SGHRS and CDR2 is YFSETQ. This CDR3 region has 15 residues. CDR3: CASMSRGLPQETQYF. In DNA form, the CDR3 reads TGCGCCAGCATGTCGAGGGGACTCCCCCAAGAGACCCAGTACTTC.

As regards this clonotype: This may be a read error, as it is one base from a much larger clone. The V call is TRBV6-5, the J call TRBJ2-5, with 9 bases aligning to TRBD1. The germline V gene encodes CDR1 MNHEY and CDR2 SVGAGI. The CDR3 contains 14 residues. With 7 bases clipped from V and 2 bases from J, the junction kept 5 bases outside the gene matches. Here the CDR3 DNA reads TGTGCCAGCACCCCCGGGACAGGGCAAGAGACCCAGTACTTC. It encodes CASTPGTGQETQYF.

The CDR3 reads CSASRTVAGPQHF. The CDR3 DNA follows: TGCAGTGCTTCTCGGACCGTTGCGGGGCCCCAGCATTTT. This chain links TRBV20-1 with TRBJ1-5; D is uncertain. Looked up from germline, CDR1 is DFQATT and CDR2 is SNEGSKA (reference sequence). The CDR3 covers 13 residues. Trimming pared 5 bases from V and 9 bases from J, leaving 17 bases between.

This clonotype was seen a handful of times. The chain joins TRBV29-1 to TRBJ2-1, with 9 bases lining up with TRBD2. This CDR3 comprises 14 residues. CDR1 is SQVTM and CDR2 is ANQGSEA in the germline V gene. V trimming: 7 bases; J trimming: 2 bases; junction bases outside the gene matches: 6. The DNA for the CDR3 is TGCAGCGCGAAATCTAGCGGGGCCTACAATGAGCAGTTCTTC. Protein product: CSAKSSGAYNEQFF.

This clonotype has just a few counts. The chain joins TRBV29-1 to TRBJ2-7, with 7 bases aligning to TRBD2. The CDR3 runs to 13 residues. Germline CDR1 and CDR2: SQVTM and ANQGSEA. The V gene end was trimmed by 4 bases and the J gene end by 2 bases; junction bases not matched to a gene: 5. The CDR3 DNA reads TGCAGCGTTGGCGGGGGTCGAACCTACGAGCAGTACTTC. This sequence encodes CSVGGGRTYEQYF.

A word on this clonotype: This may be a read error, as it is one base from a much larger clone. This chain uses TRBV7-8 with TRBJ2-7; D gene ambiguous. Trimming shortened V by 4 bases and J by 0 bases, and 13 bases separated the two germline ends. Germline V gene lookup returns CDR1 SGHVS and CDR2 FQNEAQ. This CDR3 has 15 amino acids. The DNA of the CDR3 is TGTGCCAGCAGCTCCTTCGGATGGGGCTCCTACGAGCAGTACTTC. Translating it yields CASSSFGWGSYEQYF.

This clonotype was recorded a few times. The chain couples TRBV15 to TRBJ2-5; 11 bases map to TRBD2. Germline loops: CDR1 LNHNV, CDR2 YYDKDF (reference sequence). The CDR3 is 15 residues long. V shed 1 base and J 2 bases; nucleotides not matched to a gene: 0. The CDR3 DNA is TGTGCCACCAGCAGAGGACTAGCGGGGCAAGAGACCCAGTACTTC. As protein: CATSRGLAGQETQYF.

The chain combines TRBV4-1 with TRBJ2-5, with 8 bases identical to TRBD2. The junction had 7 bases not matched to a gene; V was cut back by 0 bases and J by 4 bases. The CDR3 spans 16 residues. The germline gives CDR1 MGHRA, CDR2 YSYEKL. The CDR3, as DNA: TGCGCCAGCAGCCAAGATATCGGCCGGGGGGGAGAGACCCAGTACTTC. Translation: CASSQDIGRGGETQYF.

The genes are TRBV20-1 and TRBJ2-3, with TRBD2 matching 10 bases. V shed 6 bases and J 7 bases; nucleotides not matched to a gene: 16. Germline assignment: CDR1 DFQATT and CDR2 SNEGSKA (reference sequence). The length of the CDR3 is 16 residues. The CDR3 loop is CSALRGSGGAENTQYF. CDR3 nucleotide sequence: TGCAGTGCCCTCCGGGGAAGCGGGGGGGCCGAAAATACGCAGTATTTT.

The chain links TRBV29-1 to TRBJ2-5, with 9 positions matching TRBD2. The assigned J gene may be wrong: the sequence end matches TRBJ2-1 better. Germline CDR1 SQVTM, CDR2 ANQGSEA. The CDR3 covers 14 residues. For the CDR3, the DNA is TGCAGCGTTGCGGCTAGCGGGGTACAAGAGACCCAGTTCTTC. Translated: CSVAASGVQETQFF.

This clonotype was recorded a few times. The chain combines TRBV11-2 with TRBJ2-4; 7 bases map to TRBD1. The last part of the DNA fits TRBJ2-7 better; the J call may be wrong. Germline V gene sequence: CDR1 SGHAT, CDR2 FQNNGV. The CDR3 consists of 16 residues. Here the CDR3 reads CASSSIHGTDIYEQYF. CDR3 coding DNA: TGTGCCAGCAGCTCAATCCACGGGACAGACATCTACGAGCAGTACTTC.

This chain links TRBV2 with TRBJ1-5; no clear D. There are 14 residues in the CDR3. Germline CDR1 SNHLY, CDR2 FYNNEI. V lost 4 bases and J 4 bases, leaving 11 bases between the germline ends. CDR3 bases: TGTGCCAGCAGTGTGGCAGGAGTTAATCAGCCCCAGCATTTT. As protein: CASSVAGVNQPQHF.

The chain recombines TRBV28 with TRBJ2-7, with D possibly matching TRBD1 (5 bases). This CDR3 is built from 14 residues. Trimming cost V 2 bases and J 2 bases, with 10 bases left between them. Germline CDR1 MDHEN, CDR2 SYDVKM. CDR3 sequence: CASSLEGETYEQYF. The CDR3 bases are TGTGCCAGCAGTTTAGAAGGGGAAACCTACGAGCAGTACTTC.